A selection of T cell receptor beta chains follows, all from one sample in a study of vaccination and CD4 T cells after COVID-19. These receptors have no identified antigens. TCRdb reprocessed the PCR reads with MiXCR, giving one entry per CDR3 protein. The data contain more than 12,000 distinct CDR3 sequences, less than 70% of them seen just once; the ten biggest clones take up roughly a tenth. The starting material was CD4+ T cells from blood, cultured in vitro, obtained before SARS-CoV-2 vaccination. The receptor set was obtained from a human donor who had recovered from COVID-19. Both conserved end residues are part of each CDR3. Fields, in order: clone size, D gene, J gene, V gene, CDR3 DNA, CDR3 protein. The D gene is left open where the match is weak. Rows may omit the clone size; those that give it use once, few, many or a size class.

. . TRBJ1-2 TRBV2 TGTGCCAGCAGCTTTACCCTCGACGGAAGCTATGGCTACACCTTC CASSFTLDGSYGYTF
. TRBD1 TRBJ1-2 TRBV7-2 TGTGCCAGCAGCTTAGAATTTACAGGGGCTAACTATGGCTACACCTTC CASSLEFTGANYGYTF
. . TRBJ2-7 TRBV19 TGTGCCAGTAGTGTATCCGGCGGCCCCTACGAGCAGTACTTC CASSVSGGPYEQYF
. . TRBJ2-2 TRBV7-8 TGTGCCAGCAGCTTAAGGAGAGGACAGCGCACCGGGGAGCTGTTTTTT CASSLRRGQRTGELFF
. . TRBJ1-1 TRBV28 TGTGCCAGCAGTTTATGGGGGGGCCCGGGTGAAGCTTTCTTT CASSLWGGPGEAFF
. . TRBJ2-3 TRBV6-1 TGTGCCAGCAAGAGGGACTTAGACACAGATACGCAGTATTTT CASKRDLDTDTQYF
once . TRBJ2-7 TRBV6-1 TGTGCCAGCAGTGAACCCTGGCCGGGAGAGCAGTACTTC CASSEPWPGEQYF
. . TRBJ1-5 TRBV4-1 TGCGCCAGCAGCCATTCAGGGATCCAGCCCCAGCATTTT CASSHSGIQPQHF
. . TRBJ1-5 TRBV7-9 TGTGCCAGCAGCTCTACAGGACTTAGCAATCAGCCCCAGCATTTT CASSSTGLSNQPQHF
. TRBD2 TRBJ2-3 TRBV7-3 TGTGCCAGCAGCACAGCGGGAGGCACAGATACGCAGTATTTT CASSTAGGTDTQYF
. TRBD1 TRBJ1-2 TRBV25-1 TGTGCCTCATGGGACAGCCGCTATGGCTACACCTTC CASWDSRYGYTF
. . TRBJ2-7 TRBV27 TGTGCCAGCAGTTCCTACAGGAGTGAGCAGTACTTC CASSSYRSEQYF
. . TRBJ2-2 TRBV7-2 TGTGCCAGCAGCCCCACTAGGGATGCCACCGGGGAGCTGTTTTTT CASSPTRDATGELFF
few . TRBJ1-6 TRBV7-3 TGTGCCAGCAGTCTAGGGACGGATAATTCACCCCTCCACTTT CASSLGTDNSPLHF
few . TRBJ1-2 TRBV20-1 TGCAGTGCTAGAGATGGTGTTGGTAGGGGGTTCTATGGCTACACCTTC CSARDGVGRGFYGYTF
few TRBD1 TRBJ2-5 TRBV9 TGTGCCAGCAGCGTAGGACCGGGACAGGGTTTAGAGACCCAGTACTTC CASSVGPGQGLETQYF
. . TRBJ2-2 TRBV7-8 TGTGCCAGCAGCTTAGATAAGAAGGGGGAGCTGTTTTTT CASSLDKKGELFF
. . TRBJ2-7 TRBV28 TGTGCCAGCAAGATGGGGGGCAGCTACTACGAGCAGTACTTC CASKMGGSYYEQYF
. TRBD2 TRBJ2-5 TRBV7-2 TGTGCAAGCAGCGCCAGACTAGCGGGAGTCTTAGGTTTGGAGACCCAGTACTTC CASSARLAGVLGLETQYF
once TRBD1 TRBJ2-7 TRBV3-1 TGTGCCAGCAGCCAACCTAGGGGGCAGCAGTACTTC CASSQPRGQQYF